This T cell receptor beta chain came from a study of T cells in Graves' hyperthyroidism and ophthalmopathy. Germline loops: CDR1 MNHEY, CDR2 SMNVEV (reference sequence). The CDR3 is 11 residues long. Between the trimmed V and J ends, which lost 10 bases and 5 bases, there was a span of 11 bases. Study findings and constraints: Among thyroid clonotypes expanded above 0.001, most also appeared in blood. Patients with ophthalmopathy were separated from those with stable hyperthyroidism by a 13 V-J model.

The investigators amplified TCR beta CDR3 regions from RNA transcripts. The HTBI set primed first-round TCR CDR3 RT-PCR. Each CDR3 protein gets one entry after TCRdb re-called the multiplex PCR reads with MiXCR. This sample has hundreds of thousands of distinct CDR3 sequences, with 40% to 55% found just once. This clonotype occurred a few times. Its matching antigen is unknown. The chain is built from TRBV27 and TRBJ1-1; D unclear. The sequenced material came from peripheral blood or thyroid tissue (not recorded which). The origin of this receptor is an adult man with Graves' disease, either hyperthyroidism or ophthalmopathy (not recorded which). In DNA, the CDR3 is TGTGCCACCTATACAGCAACTGAAGCTTTCTTT. This codes for CATYTATEAFF.